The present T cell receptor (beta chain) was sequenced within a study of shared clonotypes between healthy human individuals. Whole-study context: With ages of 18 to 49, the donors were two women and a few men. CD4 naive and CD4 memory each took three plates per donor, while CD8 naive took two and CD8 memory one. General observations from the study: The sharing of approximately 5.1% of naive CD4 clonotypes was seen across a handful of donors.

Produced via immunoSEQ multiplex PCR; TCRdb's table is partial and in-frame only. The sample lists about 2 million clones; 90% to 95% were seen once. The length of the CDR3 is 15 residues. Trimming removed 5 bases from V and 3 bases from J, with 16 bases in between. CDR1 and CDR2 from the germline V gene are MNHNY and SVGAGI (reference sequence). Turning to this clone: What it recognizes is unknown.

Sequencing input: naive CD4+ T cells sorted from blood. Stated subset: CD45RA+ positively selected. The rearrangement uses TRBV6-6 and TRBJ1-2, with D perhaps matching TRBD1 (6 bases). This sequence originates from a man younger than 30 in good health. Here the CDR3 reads CASSNRQVLYYGYTF. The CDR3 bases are TGTGCCAGCAGTAATCGACAGGTCCTTTACTATGGCTACACCTTC.